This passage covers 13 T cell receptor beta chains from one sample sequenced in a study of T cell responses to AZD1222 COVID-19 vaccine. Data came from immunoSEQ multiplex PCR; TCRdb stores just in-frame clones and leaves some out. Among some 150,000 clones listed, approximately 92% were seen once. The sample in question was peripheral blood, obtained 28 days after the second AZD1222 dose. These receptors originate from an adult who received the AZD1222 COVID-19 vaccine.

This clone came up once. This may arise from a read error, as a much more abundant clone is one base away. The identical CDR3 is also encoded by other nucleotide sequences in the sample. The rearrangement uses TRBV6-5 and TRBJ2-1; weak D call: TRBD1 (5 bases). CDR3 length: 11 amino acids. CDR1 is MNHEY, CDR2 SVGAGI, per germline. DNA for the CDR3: TGTGCCAGCAGCCAGGGCAATGAGCAATTCTTC. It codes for CASSQGNEQFF.

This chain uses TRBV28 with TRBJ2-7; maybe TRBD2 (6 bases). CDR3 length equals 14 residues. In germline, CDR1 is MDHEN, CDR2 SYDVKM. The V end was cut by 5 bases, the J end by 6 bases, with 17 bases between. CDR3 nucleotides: TGTGCCAGCAGTCCTTTGCGGGATAGGTGCGAGCAGTACTTC. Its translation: CASSPLRDRCEQYF.

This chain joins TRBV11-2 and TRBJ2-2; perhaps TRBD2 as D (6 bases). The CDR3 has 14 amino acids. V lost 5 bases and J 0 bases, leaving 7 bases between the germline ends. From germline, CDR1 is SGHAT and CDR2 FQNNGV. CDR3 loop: CASSTGANTGELFF. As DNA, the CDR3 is TGTGCCAGCAGCACGGGGGCGAACACCGGGGAGCTGTTTTTT.

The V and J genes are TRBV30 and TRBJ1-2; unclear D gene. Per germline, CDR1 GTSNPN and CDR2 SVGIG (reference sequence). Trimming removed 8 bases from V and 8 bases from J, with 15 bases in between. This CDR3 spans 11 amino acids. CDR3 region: CALEARGGYTF. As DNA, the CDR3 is TGTGCCCTTGAAGCTAGAGGAGGCTACACCTTC.

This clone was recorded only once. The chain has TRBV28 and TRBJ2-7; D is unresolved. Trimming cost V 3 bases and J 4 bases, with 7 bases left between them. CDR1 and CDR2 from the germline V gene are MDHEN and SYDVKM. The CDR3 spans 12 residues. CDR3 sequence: CASSFTSYEQYF. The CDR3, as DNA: TGTGCCAGCAGTTTTACGTCTTACGAGCAGTACTTC.

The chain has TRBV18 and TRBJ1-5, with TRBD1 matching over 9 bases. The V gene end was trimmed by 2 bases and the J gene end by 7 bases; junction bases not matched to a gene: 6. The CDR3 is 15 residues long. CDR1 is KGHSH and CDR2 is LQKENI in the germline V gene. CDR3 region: CASSPGTGRGQPQHF. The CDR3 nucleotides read TGTGCCAGCTCACCAGGGACAGGGAGGGGGCAGCCCCAGCATTTT. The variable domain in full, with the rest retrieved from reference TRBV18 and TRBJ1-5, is NAGVMQNPRHLVRRRGQEARLRCSPMKGHSHVYWYRQLPEEGLKFMVYLQKENIIDESGMPKERFSAEFPKEGPSILRIQQVVRGDSAAYFCASSPGTGRGQPQHFGDGTRLSIL.

In DNA, the CDR3 is TGTGCCAGCAGCCGACTTTGGACAGGGCTATGGGATAGCAATCAGCCCCAGCATTTT. Translation gives CASSRLWTGLWDSNQPQHF. The chain uses TRBV16 and TRBJ1-5; 8 bases align to TRBD1. The CDR3 covers 19 residues. J was trimmed by 0 bases and V by 4 bases; bases with no gene match: 14. CDR1 is KGHSY and CDR2 is FQNENV in the germline V gene.

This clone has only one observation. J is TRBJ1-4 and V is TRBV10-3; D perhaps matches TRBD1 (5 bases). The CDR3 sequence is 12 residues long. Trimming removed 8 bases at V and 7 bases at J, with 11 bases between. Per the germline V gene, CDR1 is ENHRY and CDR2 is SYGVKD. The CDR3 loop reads CAIGQGGEKLFF. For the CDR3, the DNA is TGTGCCATCGGGCAGGGTGGTGAAAAACTGTTTTTT.

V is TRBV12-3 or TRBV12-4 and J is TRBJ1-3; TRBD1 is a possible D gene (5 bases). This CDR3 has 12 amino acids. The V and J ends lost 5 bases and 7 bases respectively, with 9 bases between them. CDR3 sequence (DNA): TGTGCCAGCAGTCTCTGGGGGAACACCATATATTTT. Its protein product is CASSLWGNTIYF.

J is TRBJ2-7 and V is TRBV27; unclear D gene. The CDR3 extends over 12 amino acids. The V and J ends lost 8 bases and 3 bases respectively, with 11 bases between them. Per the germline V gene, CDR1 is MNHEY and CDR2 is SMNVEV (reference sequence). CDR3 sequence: CASGPGSYEQYF. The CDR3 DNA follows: TGTGCCAGCGGACCCGGAAGCTACGAGCAGTACTTC.

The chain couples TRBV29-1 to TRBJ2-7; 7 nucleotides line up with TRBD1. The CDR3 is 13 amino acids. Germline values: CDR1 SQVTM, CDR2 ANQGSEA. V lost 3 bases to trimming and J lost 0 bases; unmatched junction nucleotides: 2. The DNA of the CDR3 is TGCAGCGTTGAGGGACAGAGCTCCTACGAGCAGTACTTC. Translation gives CSVEGQSSYEQYF.

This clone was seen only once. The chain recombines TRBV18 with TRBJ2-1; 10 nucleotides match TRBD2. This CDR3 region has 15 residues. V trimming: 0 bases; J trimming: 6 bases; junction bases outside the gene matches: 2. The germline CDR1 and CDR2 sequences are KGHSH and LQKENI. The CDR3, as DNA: TGTGCCAGCTCACCACCGCTAGCGGGAGTCAATGAGCAGTTCTTC. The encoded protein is CASSPPLAGVNEQFF.

CDR3 nucleotide sequence: TGTGCCAGCAGCCGCATCGATTCCTCTGGGGCCAACGTCCTGACTTTC. This gives the protein CASSRIDSSGANVLTF. The chain carries TRBV4-2 and TRBJ2-6, with unresolved D. CDR1 is LGHNA and CDR2 is YNFKEQ in the germline V gene. The CDR3 has 16 residues. V lost 4 bases to trimming and J lost 0 bases, with 10 bases between them.